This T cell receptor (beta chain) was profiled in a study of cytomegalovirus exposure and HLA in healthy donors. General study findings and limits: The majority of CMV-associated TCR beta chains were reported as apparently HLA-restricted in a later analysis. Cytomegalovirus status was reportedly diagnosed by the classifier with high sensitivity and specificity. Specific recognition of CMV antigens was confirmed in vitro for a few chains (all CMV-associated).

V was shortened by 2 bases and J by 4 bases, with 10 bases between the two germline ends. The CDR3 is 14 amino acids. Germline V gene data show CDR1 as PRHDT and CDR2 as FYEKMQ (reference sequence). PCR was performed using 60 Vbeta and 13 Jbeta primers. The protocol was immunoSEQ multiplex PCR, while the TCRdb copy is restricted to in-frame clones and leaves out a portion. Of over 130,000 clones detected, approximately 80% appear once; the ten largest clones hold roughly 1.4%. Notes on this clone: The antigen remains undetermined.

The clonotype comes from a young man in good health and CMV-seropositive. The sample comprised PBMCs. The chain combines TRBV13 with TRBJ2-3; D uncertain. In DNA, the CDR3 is TGTGCCAGCAGCTTAAGTTCGGTATCAGATACGCAGTATTTT. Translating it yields CASSLSSVSDTQYF. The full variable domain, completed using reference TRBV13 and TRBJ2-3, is AAGVIQSPRHLIKEKRETATLKCYPIPRHDTVYWYQQGPGQDPQFLISFYEKMQSDKGSIPDRFSAQQFSDYHSELNMSSLELGDSALYFCASSLSSVSDTQYFGPGTRLTVL.